The 24 T cell receptor beta chains below come from one sample, sequenced in a study of cytomegalovirus exposure and HLA in healthy donors listed by TCRdb under 2017. The method behind the library was the immunoSEQ multiplex PCR assay. The immuneACCESS repertoire file appears here via TCRdb, limited to in-frame rearrangements. These files lack a portion of the clones; in checked studies, under half of the deficit traces to unresolved V genes, and the cause of the others is not known. Present in this sample are some 110,000 clones, about 84% of which were seen just once. The ten largest make up approximately 4.9% of the sample. The material sequenced was PBMCs. The source is a man in his late teens or twenties in good health and CMV-seronegative.

About this clone itself: A junction boundary mismatches the germline segment, possibly from a read error. The chain combines TRBV27 with TRBJ1-1; the D gene is possibly TRBD1 (5 bases). Germline CDR1 MNHEY, CDR2 SMNVEV (reference sequence). The CDR3 covers 13 residues. The CDR3 loop is CASSLSVDTKAFF. In DNA form, the CDR3 reads TGTGCCAGCAGTTTATCGGTGGACACTAAAGCTTTCTTT.

The chain uses TRBV15 and TRBJ1-5; the match to TRBD1 covers 7 bases. The CDR3 runs 19 residues. Per the germline V gene, CDR1 is LNHNV and CDR2 is YYDKDF (reference sequence). The junction had 28 bases not matched to a gene; V was cut back by 11 bases and J by 6 bases. CDR3 residues: CAGRTGAQDLRKGGQPQHF. CDR3 DNA: TGTGCCGGACGCACAGGGGCACAAGACCTAAGAAAAGGGGGTCAGCCCCAGCATTTT.

The chain combines TRBV4-1 with TRBJ2-1; a weak D match, TRBD2 (6 bases). From germline, CDR1 is MGHRA and CDR2 YSYEKL. Trimming shortened V by 4 bases and J by 4 bases, and 20 bases separated the two germline ends. The CDR3 length is 17 residues. The CDR3: CASSPPPGRGRYNEQFF. The DNA for the CDR3 is TGCGCCAGCAGCCCACCCCCTGGGCGGGGAAGGTACAATGAGCAGTTCTTC.

V usage is TRBV19 and J usage is TRBJ1-1; D unresolved. Germline V gene lookup returns CDR1 LNHDA and CDR2 SQIVND (reference sequence). This CDR3 is 14 amino acids long. The V end lost 1 base, the J end lost 0 bases, and 6 bases lay between the germline ends. This CDR3 reads CASSIGRLNTEAFF. CDR3 bases: TGTGCCAGTAGTATAGGCAGATTGAACACTGAAGCTTTCTTT. Using reference TRBV19 and TRBJ1-1 for the parts outside the CDR3, the full variable domain is DGGITQSPKYLFRKEGQNVTLSCEQNLNHDAMYWYRQDPGQGLRLIYYSQIVNDFQKGDIAEGYSVSREKKESFPLTVTSAQKNPTAFYLCASSIGRLNTEAFFGQGTRLTVV.

This clone was seen just once. The chain has TRBV6-5 and TRBJ2-1, with D unresolved. Germline V gene data show CDR1 as MNHEY and CDR2 as SVGAGI. V lost 0 bases and J 5 bases, leaving 11 bases between the germline ends. The CDR3 has 15 residues. The CDR3 spells CASSYSRQTDNEQFF. The CDR3 DNA follows: TGTGCCAGCAGTTACTCGAGGCAGACCGACAATGAGCAGTTCTTC.

The rearrangement joins TRBV9 to TRBJ1-2, with D maybe TRBD1 (6 bases). Deletions cut 0 bases from V and 1 base from J, with 7 bases between. The CDR3 is 14 amino acids. Germline-derived CDR1 and CDR2 are SGDLS and YYNGEE. CDR3: CASSVADSNYGYTF. CDR3 nucleotide sequence: TGTGCCAGCAGCGTAGCGGACAGTAACTATGGCTACACCTTC.

In DNA form, the CDR3 reads TGTGCCAGCAGCCGGACAGAAACCTACGAGCAGTACTTC. This sequence encodes CASSRTETYEQYF. The V call is TRBV5-4, the J call TRBJ2-7; possible D gene TRBD1, 6 bases. V lost 4 bases to trimming and J lost 2 bases, with 10 bases between them. Germline CDR1 SGHNT, CDR2 YYREEE (reference sequence). The CDR3 runs 13 residues.

This clone was seen a few times. The V call is TRBV6-1, the J call TRBJ2-7; D gene uncertain. V was shortened by 7 bases and J by 0 bases, with 13 bases between the two germline ends. The CDR3 has 14 residues. Germline V gene data show CDR1 as MNHNS and CDR2 as SASEGT. The CDR3 here is CASTPPVSSYEQYF. CDR3 coding DNA: TGTGCCAGCACCCCACCGGTTAGCTCCTACGAGCAGTACTTC.

The chain carries TRBV7-2 and TRBJ1-1, with no clear D. The CDR3 runs 13 residues. In germline, CDR1 is SGHTA, CDR2 FQGNSA. Trimming stripped 3 bases from V and 8 bases from J, with 13 bases between. The CDR3, as DNA: TGTGCCAGCAGCTTCGACACCACCCGAGAAGCTTTCTTT. This codes for CASSFDTTREAFF.

The chain links TRBV10-3 to TRBJ2-7; 10 nucleotides match TRBD2. Germline V gene sequence: CDR1 ENHRY, CDR2 SYGVKD. The CDR3 is 14 residues long. The V segment lost 11 bases and the J segment 5 bases; nucleotides outside the gene matches: 12. CDR3 coding DNA: TGTGCCGGATCTAGCGGGAGAGTGCCCGACGAGCAGTACTTC. Translating gives CAGSSGRVPDEQYF.

V is TRBV19 and J is TRBJ1-2; D is ambiguous. Germline V CDR1 and CDR2: LNHDA, SQIVND (reference sequence). There are 15 residues in the CDR3. V was cut by 3 bases and J by 0 bases, with 11 bases left in between. The CDR3 coding sequence is TGTGCCAGTAGTATTAAGAGGGTTCCTAACTATGGCTACACCTTC. As protein: CASSIKRVPNYGYTF.

The V gene is TRBV7-9, the J gene TRBJ2-7, with 9 nucleotides matching TRBD2. Germline-derived CDR1 and CDR2 are SEHNR and FQNEAQ (reference sequence). This CDR3 is built from 14 residues. J lost 7 bases, V lost 4 bases, and 8 bases had no gene match. The DNA for the CDR3 is TGTGCCAGCAGCTCTATAGCGGGAGTCGAGGAGCAGTACTTC. Its protein product is CASSSIAGVEEQYF. Based on the CDR3 plus reference TRBV7-9 and TRBJ2-7, the full variable domain is DTGVSQNPRHKITKRGQNVTFRCDPISEHNRLYWYRQTLGQGPEFLTYFQNEAQLEKSRLLSDRFSAERPKGSFSTLEIQRTEQGDSAMYLCASSSIAGVEEQYFGPGTRLTVT.

The chain couples TRBV7-9 to TRBJ1-1, with 8 bases matching TRBD1. The CDR3 covers 15 residues. V was clipped by 3 bases and J by 5 bases; unmatched bases: 8. Per the germline V gene, CDR1 is SEHNR and CDR2 is FQNEAQ (reference sequence). The CDR3 sequence: CASSFRMDRETEAFF. In DNA form, the CDR3 reads TGTGCCAGCAGCTTCCGCATGGACAGGGAGACTGAAGCTTTCTTT.

The chain has TRBV6-6 and TRBJ1-2; D might be TRBD1 (6 bases). The germline V gene has CDR1 MNHNY and CDR2 SVGAGI (reference sequence). This CDR3 region has 12 residues. The V end was cut by 9 bases, the J end by 3 bases, with 11 bases between. The CDR3 DNA reads as TGTGCCAGTAGGGGGAACTACTATGGCTACACCTTC. This encodes CASRGNYYGYTF.

The gene calls are TRBV29-1 and TRBJ2-7; D perhaps matches TRBD1 (5 bases). The CDR3 is 12 residues long. V was clipped by 5 bases and J by 0 bases, with 8 bases between them. Germline assignment: CDR1 SQVTM and CDR2 ANQGSEA. CDR3 coding DNA: TGCAGCGTTCAGGGCAACTCCTACGAGCAGTACTTC. Its protein is CSVQGNSYEQYF.

The chain has TRBV29-1 and TRBJ1-2; 7 positions match TRBD1. J was trimmed by 4 bases and V by 1 base; bases with no gene match: 15. This CDR3 region has 17 residues. The germline V gene has CDR1 SQVTM and CDR2 ANQGSEA. CDR3 loop: CSVEGTPGQGGVYGYTF. Written as DNA, the CDR3 is TGCAGCGTTGAAGGCACACCAGGGCAGGGGGGCGTCTATGGCTACACCTTC.

The chain recombines TRBV28 with TRBJ1-2; D is unresolved. CDR3 length equals 14 residues. The germline gives CDR1 MDHEN, CDR2 SYDVKM. V was trimmed by 3 bases and J by 4 bases, leaving 12 bases between them. DNA of the CDR3: TGTGCCAGCAGTTTCTCCACGGCGGGCTATGGCTACACCTTC. Translated: CASSFSTAGYGYTF.

This clone was observed a few times. The chain joins TRBV4-1 to TRBJ2-7, with D tentatively TRBD2 (5 bases). V was clipped by 0 bases and J by 0 bases, with 9 bases between them. CDR1 and CDR2 from the germline V gene are MGHRA and YSYEKL. CDR3 length: 15 amino acids. The CDR3 region is CASSQEPGSSYEQYF. As DNA, the CDR3 is TGCGCCAGCAGCCAAGAACCGGGGAGCTCCTACGAGCAGTACTTC.

V usage is TRBV11-1 and J usage is TRBJ1-1; 8 bases align to TRBD1. V lost 2 bases and J lost 7; bases outside the gene matches: 9. Germline CDR1 reads SGHAT; CDR2 reads FQDESV (reference sequence). This CDR3 has 15 amino acids. The CDR3, as DNA: TGTGCCAGCAGCTTATCGACCGTGGGACAGGTTGAAGCTTTCTTT. As protein: CASSLSTVGQVEAFF.

This chain uses TRBV18 with TRBJ1-1, with unresolved D. V was shortened by 2 bases and J by 5 bases, with 9 bases between the two germline ends. Germline V gene data show CDR1 as KGHSH and CDR2 as LQKENI. The CDR3 loop spans 13 amino acids. CDR3 bases: TGTGCCAGCTCACCAGCGCGGGTGACTGAAGCTTTCTTT. This translates into CASSPARVTEAFF.

In this sample, this clone turned up once. The chain is built from TRBV30 and TRBJ2-3; 7 bases fit TRBD2. The V and J ends lost 0 bases and 5 bases, in that order; junction bases with no gene match: 2. The CDR3 is 13 amino acids. Germline values: CDR1 GTSNPN, CDR2 SVGIG (reference sequence). CDR3: CAWSVWGGDTQYF. The CDR3 nucleotides read TGTGCCTGGAGTGTATGGGGGGGAGATACGCAGTATTTT.

Regarding this clone: The junction departs from germline at one end; a sequencing error may be responsible. The V gene is TRBV19, the J gene TRBJ2-2; possible D gene TRBD2, 5 bases. The CDR3 consists of 13 residues. Per the germline V gene, CDR1 is LNHDA and CDR2 is SQIVND (reference sequence). The CDR3 coding sequence is TGTGCCATTAGTCGGCCGGGGACCGGGGAGCTGTTTTTT. It specifies CAISRPGTGELFF.

The chain has TRBV6-6 and TRBJ1-3; a weak D match, TRBD1 (5 bases). Trimming removed 5 bases at V and 7 bases at J, with 21 bases between. CDR3 length equals 16 residues. The germline gives CDR1 MNHNY, CDR2 SVGAGI (reference sequence). DNA of the CDR3: TGTGCCAGCAGTCAAATTAGGCAGGGTATATGGAACACCATATATTTT. Protein sequence: CASSQIRQGIWNTIYF.

The genes are TRBV6-1 and TRBJ2-2; D possibly corresponds to TRBD1 (5 bases). V dropped 6 bases and J dropped 1 base, with 9 bases sitting between them. This CDR3 has 14 amino acids. Germline V CDR1 and CDR2: MNHNS, SASEGT. CDR3 DNA: TGTGCCAGCAGGGGGCAGGGGAACACCGGGGAGCTGTTTTTT. Translating gives CASRGQGNTGELFF.